The 25 T cell receptor beta chains reported below all come from one sample, sequenced in a study of identical twins. TCRdb redid the calling of the 5' RACE reads with MiXCR, one entry per CDR3 protein. The sample contains roughly 200,000 distinct CDR3 sequences, about a sixth of which appear only once. These data also featured in a second study, about T cells expressing NK-cell markers.

The specimen sequenced was CD8+ T cells sorted from blood. Receptors were obtained from a woman in her late teens or twenties in good health.

The chain carries TRBV5-6 and TRBJ2-7; 8 nucleotides align to TRBD1. The junction had 5 bases not matched to a gene; V was cut back by 3 bases and J by 3 bases. Germline assignment: CDR1 SGHDT and CDR2 YYEEEE. The CDR3 length is 14 residues. CDR3 amino acids: CASSWGTGIYEQYF. The CDR3 DNA follows: TGTGCCAGCAGCTGGGGGACAGGAATCTACGAGCAGTACTTC.

This clonotype has more than one count but fewer than ten. The chain has TRBV11-1 and TRBJ2-5, with D possibly being TRBD2 (5 bases). CDR3 length: 19 amino acids. V was clipped by 0 bases and J by 5 bases, with 25 bases between them. Germline loops: CDR1 SGHAT, CDR2 FQDESV (reference sequence). CDR3 nucleotides: TGTGCCAGCAGCTTAGCGGGGTCGTGGACGACCGTCTCGGGGGAGACCCAGTACTTC. Protein sequence: CASSLAGSWTTVSGETQYF.

The CDR3 DNA follows: TGTGCCAGCAGCGTAGCCGGACGCATCAACACCGGGGAGCTGTTTTTT. Encoded protein: CASSVAGRINTGELFF. The chain links TRBV9 to TRBJ2-2; D gene unclear. CDR3 length equals 16 residues. V lost 0 bases and J 2 bases, leaving 11 bases between the germline ends. Germline V gene sequence: CDR1 SGDLS, CDR2 YYNGEE.

The chain joins TRBV14 to TRBJ2-1, with D perhaps being TRBD1 or TRBD2 (7 bases each). From germline, CDR1 is SGHDN and CDR2 FVKESK. The CDR3 covers 18 residues. V dropped 0 bases and J dropped 2 bases, with 17 bases sitting between them. As DNA, the CDR3 is TGTGCCAGCAGCCAAGATCTTTCAGGGGGGGGCACCTACAATGAGCAGTTCTTC. Encoded protein: CASSQDLSGGGTYNEQFF.

The chain recombines TRBV3-1 with TRBJ2-4; 10 nucleotides match TRBD1. The CDR3 covers 17 residues. Germline V gives CDR1 LGHDT, CDR2 YNNKEL (reference sequence). The junction had 8 bases not matched to a gene; V was cut back by 1 base and J by 5 bases. The CDR3 loop is CASSQGLGQGGENIQYF. DNA of the CDR3: TGTGCCAGCAGCCAAGGTCTCGGACAGGGGGGGGAAAACATTCAGTACTTC.

Only a few counts were recorded for this clonotype. The rearrangement uses TRBV19 and TRBJ1-6; TRBD1 matches at 7 bases. Trimming took 6 bases from V and 7 from J; bases not matched to a gene: 9. The CDR3 sequence is 15 residues long. Germline V lookup: CDR1 LNHDA, CDR2 SQIVND (reference sequence). The chain's CDR3 is CASRDEDRLNSPLHF. CDR3 nucleotides: TGTGCCAGTAGGGACGAGGACAGGTTGAATTCACCCCTCCACTTT.

This chain links TRBV28 with TRBJ2-7; 9 nucleotides agree with TRBD2. CDR1 and CDR2 from the germline V gene are MDHEN and SYDVKM. The CDR3 spans 16 residues. V dropped 5 bases and J dropped 2; count of bases not matched to a gene: 10. The CDR3 coding sequence is TGTGCCAGCAGTCTCCGAAAATTAGCGGGGGCCTACGAGCAGTACTTC. Translation gives CASSLRKLAGAYEQYF.

This chain uses TRBV5-1 with TRBJ1-1; 7 positions agree with TRBD1. Unmatched junction bases numbered 6, after V lost 4 bases and J lost 3 bases. This CDR3 comprises 14 residues. Germline V gene lookup returns CDR1 SGHRS and CDR2 YFSETQ. The CDR3 nucleotides read TGCGCCAGCAGCCCCTGGGGACAGCACACTGAAGCTTTCTTT. Residues: CASSPWGQHTEAFF. Using reference TRBV5-1 and TRBJ1-1 for the parts outside the CDR3, the full variable domain is KAGVTQTPRYLIKTRGQQVTLSCSPISGHRSVSWYQQTPGQGLQFLFEYFSETQRNKGNFPGRFSGRQFSNSRSEMNVSTLELGDSALYLCASSPWGQHTEAFFGQGTRLTVV.

The V gene is TRBV6-6, the J gene TRBJ1-2; no clear D gene. The CDR3 length is 13 residues. Germline loops: CDR1 MNHNY, CDR2 SVGAGI (reference sequence). Trimming shortened V by 5 bases and J by 2 bases, and 9 bases separated the two germline ends. Here the CDR3 DNA reads TGTGCCAGCAGTGGGCCAGAGAACTATGGCTACACCTTC. Translation: CASSGPENYGYTF.

The CDR3 sequence is CASSQGLAGPNYEQYF. CDR3 nucleotides: TGTGCCAGCAGCCAAGGCCTAGCGGGACCAAACTACGAGCAGTACTTC. The chain employs TRBV3-1 and TRBJ2-7, with TRBD2 identical over 9 bases. Germline V gene lookup returns CDR1 LGHDT and CDR2 YNNKEL (reference sequence). The CDR3 spans 16 residues. Trimming at V came to 1 base and at J to 3 bases, leaving 7 bases not matched to a gene.

This clonotype has ten or more counts. The V and J genes are TRBV20-1 and TRBJ2-3, with D perhaps given as TRBD1 or TRBD2 (6 bases each). The V end lost 0 bases, the J end lost 0 bases, and 19 bases lay between the germline ends. This CDR3 is 18 amino acids long. The germline gives CDR1 DFQATT, CDR2 SNEGSKA (reference sequence). Here the CDR3 reads CSARDPRGPGPSTDTQYF. In DNA form, the CDR3 reads TGCAGTGCTAGAGATCCCCGGGGGCCGGGCCCAAGCACAGATACGCAGTATTTT.

This clonotype appeared a few times. The chain uses TRBV5-6 and TRBJ2-1; D not certain. There are 15 residues in the CDR3. The V end was cut by 0 bases, the J end by 5 bases, with 12 bases between. Germline V CDR1 and CDR2: SGHDT, YYEEEE. The CDR3 protein is CASSLELGDNNEQFF. The CDR3 region has the DNA TGTGCCAGCAGCTTGGAACTTGGGGATAACAATGAGCAGTTCTTC.

The chain has TRBV27 and TRBJ2-1; D is unclear. CDR3 length equals 11 residues. V was trimmed by 8 bases and J by 10 bases, leaving 12 bases between them. CDR1 and CDR2 from the germline V gene are MNHEY and SMNVEV (reference sequence). The CDR3 bases are TGTGCCAGCCTTTATGTCGGGGAGCAGTTCTTC. Residues: CASLYVGEQFF.

The chain recombines TRBV6-5 with TRBJ2-7, with 8 bases that match TRBD1. Germline lookup yields CDR1 MNHEY and CDR2 SVGAGI. The CDR3 has 15 amino acids. V lost 0 bases and J lost 7; bases outside the gene matches: 8. The CDR3: CASSYSGDRPGEQYF. CDR3 DNA: TGTGCCAGCAGTTACTCGGGGGACAGGCCGGGAGAGCAGTACTTC.

The V gene is TRBV4-2, the J gene TRBJ2-5, with TRBD1 as a possible D gene (7 bases). The CDR3 totals 16 residues. V dropped 5 bases and J dropped 3 bases, with 19 bases sitting between them. Germline loops: CDR1 LGHNA, CDR2 YNFKEQ. The DNA for the CDR3 is TGTGCCAGCAGCGGGGGGAACAGGGGACTCAAAGAGACCCAGTACTTC. Translating gives CASSGGNRGLKETQYF.

V and J are TRBV7-9 and TRBJ2-3; D possibly corresponds to TRBD2 (6 bases). This CDR3 is built from 17 residues. Germline V gives CDR1 SEHNR, CDR2 FQNEAQ (reference sequence). The ends were cut back, 1 base at V and 0 bases at J, with 14 bases in the middle. The CDR3 nucleotides read TGTGCCAGCAGCTTAGGCGGGGCTTTATCCAGCACAGATACGCAGTATTTT. Translation gives CASSLGGALSSTDTQYF.

The sample holds one count of this clonotype. The gene calls are TRBV30 and TRBJ1-2; 10 nucleotides line up with TRBD1. Unmatched junction bases numbered 4, after V lost 1 base and J lost 14 bases. The CDR3 runs 11 residues. CDR1 and CDR2 from the germline V gene are GTSNPN and SVGIG (reference sequence). CDR3 loop: CAWSAGTGETF. The DNA of the CDR3 is TGTGCCTGGAGTGCGGGGACAGGGGAAACCTTC.

The CDR3 nucleotides are TGTGCCAGCAGCTCAAAACAGGGGCCCTACTATGGCTACACCTTC. Residues: CASSSKQGPYYGYTF. The gene calls are TRBV7-6 and TRBJ1-2; 7 bases map to TRBD1. This CDR3 contains 15 residues. CDR1 is SGHVS and CDR2 is FNYEAQ in the germline V gene. Trimming took 4 bases from V and 3 from J; bases not matched to a gene: 8.

This clonotype was recorded a few times. The chain joins TRBV20-1 to TRBJ2-2, with 9 bases lining up with TRBD1. J gave up 1 base and V 6 bases, and 3 bases lay outside the gene matches. CDR1 is DFQATT and CDR2 is SNEGSKA in the germline V gene (reference sequence). The CDR3 extends over 14 amino acids. The CDR3 DNA reads TGCAGTGCGAGGGACAGGGTGAACACCGGGGAGCTGTTTTTT. This translates into CSARDRVNTGELFF.

This chain joins TRBV3-1 and TRBJ2-2; D is unclear. This CDR3 is built from 13 residues. Germline V gene sequence: CDR1 LGHDT, CDR2 YNNKEL (reference sequence). V was trimmed by 3 bases and J by 7 bases, leaving 9 bases between them. CDR3 in amino acids: CASSQVTIGELFF. CDR3 in DNA: TGTGCCAGCAGCCAGGTTACCATCGGGGAGCTGTTTTTT. The entire variable domain, with the rest obtained from reference TRBV3-1 and TRBJ2-2, is as follows: DTAVSQTPKYLVTQMGNDKSIKCEQNLGHDTMYWYKQDSKKFLKIMFSYNNKELIINETVPNRFSPKSPDKAHLNLHINSLELGDSAVYFCASSQVTIGELFFGEGSRLTVL.

The chain is built from TRBV12-3 or TRBV12-4 and TRBJ1-1; D remains unclear. Deletions cut 2 bases from V and 2 bases from J, with 9 bases between. The CDR3 has 14 amino acids. The CDR3: CASSLWGINTEAFF. The CDR3 DNA is TGTGCCAGCAGTTTATGGGGAATCAACACTGAAGCTTTCTTT.

This chain joins TRBV15 and TRBJ2-7; TRBD2 might be the D (5 bases). CDR1 is LNHNV and CDR2 is YYDKDF in the germline V gene (reference sequence). CDR3 size: 16 residues. Trimming pared 0 bases from V and 2 bases from J, leaving 14 bases between. The CDR3 reads CATSRDKSRATYEQYF. The CDR3 DNA reads TGTGCCACCAGCAGAGATAAATCGCGGGCCACCTACGAGCAGTACTTC.

This clonotype was counted only a few times. The chain couples TRBV25-1 to TRBJ1-1, with D hard to call. Germline CDR1 reads MGHDK; CDR2 reads SYGVNS. The CDR3 consists of 13 residues. Trimming stripped 7 bases from V and 5 bases from J, with 14 bases between. Here the CDR3 DNA reads TGTGCCAGCACCCTCGGTGGGGTTACTGAAGCTTTCTTT. It encodes CASTLGGVTEAFF.

The rearrangement links TRBV14 to TRBJ2-7, with 12 bases that match TRBD2. Losses at the gene ends were 4 bases for V and 6 bases for J; bases not matched to a gene: 7. The CDR3 runs to 15 residues. Germline V gives CDR1 SGHDN, CDR2 FVKESK. In nucleotides, the CDR3 is TGTGCCAGCAGCCTCGAGCTAGCGGGAGGGTCCGAGCAGTACTTC. Translating it yields CASSLELAGGSEQYF.

In this sample, this clonotype turned up a few times. The chain links TRBV27 to TRBJ1-1; 7 nucleotides match TRBD1. Germline V lookup: CDR1 MNHEY, CDR2 SMNVEV (reference sequence). V was pared by 10 bases and J by 1 base, with 3 bases of the junction left unmatched. CDR3 length: 12 amino acids. The CDR3 protein is CATRQGNTEAFF. Written as DNA, the CDR3 is TGTGCCACCAGACAGGGGAACACTGAAGCTTTCTTT.